This T cell receptor beta chain derives from a study of blood T cell repertoires in COVID-19 (TCRdb year 2020). Background on the whole study: Collaborator samples came from the United States, Italy and Spain and covered acute and convalescent phases of COVID-19. The material from the prospective study consisted of cDNA or gDNA derived from T cells, B-cell-depleted T cells, or PBMCs. Deeply sampled blood TCRbeta repertoires from subjects exposed to, actively infected with, or recovered from COVID-19 were included in the dataset. A freely available public database, intended as a resource for researchers studying the immune response to SARS-CoV-2, is where the repertoires were released. The samples were drawn from the first 160 participants of the ongoing ImmuneRACE study and from about 1,200 subjects provided by 6 global collaborators. Nearly every sample came with metadata listing a de-identified subject ID, COVID-19 status, age in years and sex. Where available, HLA class I and class II types were obtained from metadata supplied by the sample provider rather than from assay-based typing.

The germline V gene sets CDR1 to ENHRY and CDR2 to SYGVKD. The CDR3 runs 11 amino acids, cysteine and phenylalanine included. Only the CDR3 DNA stays, 33 bases, in frame from base 1. Relative to germline, V is 11 bases shorter and J is 4 bases shorter, with 11 bases between their ends. Here is what the overall study found, with its caveats: How much clinical and demographic metadata was included differed by source and by participant, and the metadata was provided uncurated.

Whole blood was collected in K2EDTA tubes by collaborating institutions according to the institutions' own protocols. For TCRbeta analysis, collaborators shipped samples in one of three forms: frozen whole blood, isolated PBMCs, or DNA extracted from either of those sample types. In the case of this clone: Its recognized antigen is unknown. Per-nucleotide qualities are absent, and no much larger clonotype sits a single base away.

The immunoSEQ Assay, a bias-controlled multiplex PCR, was used to amplify TCRbeta CDR3 regions from genomic DNA. The original methods were these. Within the assay, amplification of reference gene primers was used to estimate how many nucleated cells each sample contained. To quantify the absolute abundance of each unique TCRbeta CDR3 rearrangement, sequence reads were collapsed and filtered. For each sample, productive Simpson clonality was calculated as the square root of Simpson's diversity index over productive rearrangements. The immuneACCESS repertoire file appears here via TCRdb, limited to in-frame rearrangements. These files lack a portion of the clones; in checked studies, under half of the deficit traces to unresolved V genes, and the cause of the others is not known. Clone size and V and J calls were adopted from that table, with D and trimming inferred from the DNA. A total of 150,000 to 200,000 clones appear in this sample, 70% to 90% of them only once. The ten top clones hold roughly a tenth of the sample.

The sequence came from a human donor in a cohort sampled during active COVID-19. The sequenced sample consisted of peripheral blood. The chain is made from TRBV10-3 and TRBJ1-2; a weak D assignment points to TRBD1 (6 bases agree). The nucleotide sequence is given as TGTGCCTCACAGGGCAGCTATGGCTACACCTTC. It encodes CASQGSYGYTF.